The rows below give T cell receptor beta chains drawn from one sample of a study of T cells in Graves' hyperthyroidism and ophthalmopathy. From the multiplex PCR reads, TCRdb called clonotypes with MiXCR, one entry per CDR3 protein. The sample contains 350,000 to 400,000 distinct CDR3 sequences, about a fifth of which appear only once. Input material: blood. Receptor source: a woman between 18 and 30 years old with Graves' hyperthyroidism. Each CDR3 is given with its conserved first and last residue. D genes are given only for firm matches. Clone sizes are given selectively: once, few, many, or a class where the clone is expanded.

V	size	D	J	DNA	CDR3
TRBV11-1	few	NA	TRBJ2-7	TGTGCCAGCAGCCTAACCCGGGACACAGCATACGAGCAGTACTTC	CASSLTRDTAYEQYF
TRBV6-2/TRBV6-3	many	NA	TRBJ1-5	TGTGCCAGCAGCCCCGGACGCTGGGATAGCAATCAGCCCCAGCATTTT	CASSPGRWDSNQPQHF
TRBV13	NA	NA	TRBJ1-3	TGTGCCAGCAGCTGGGGGACTGGAAACACCATATATTTT	CASSWGTGNTIYF
TRBV6-1	once	NA	TRBJ2-7	TGTGCCAGCTATCAGGGCGTCGAGCAGTACTTC	CASYQGVEQYF
TRBV6-6	many	NA	TRBJ1-1	TGTGCCAGCAACTACAGGCTCACTGAAGCTTTCTTT	CASNYRLTEAFF
TRBV7-3	many	NA	TRBJ2-2	TGTGCCAGCAGCTTACTCAGGGAGAACACCGGGGAGCTGTTTTTT	CASSLLRENTGELFF
TRBV29-1	NA	TRBD1	TRBJ2-5	TGCAGCGTTGTCCTCAGGGGGCTACCTAAAGAGACCCAGTACTTC	CSVVLRGLPKETQYF
TRBV29-1	many	NA	TRBJ1-1	TGCAGCGTTGAACAGGTTGGGAGGCTGGCGGGCACTGAAGCTTTCTTT	CSVEQVGRLAGTEAFF
TRBV12-3/TRBV12-4	few	NA	TRBJ1-2	TGTGCCAGCAGTACTCAGGGGTATGGCTACACCTTC	CASSTQGYGYTF
TRBV28	many	NA	TRBJ1-3	TGTGCCAGCAGTTTGCCAGGCACTGGAAACACCATATATTTT	CASSLPGTGNTIYF
TRBV28	many	NA	TRBJ2-7	TGTGCCAGCAGTTCCTTAGTTGACGAGCAGTACTTC	CASSSLVDEQYF
TRBV27	many	NA	TRBJ1-1	TGTGCCAGCAGTTTCGGGGGGCGGTGGACTGAAGCTTTCTTT	CASSFGGRWTEAFF
TRBV6-2/TRBV6-3	NA	NA	TRBJ2-2	TGTGCCAGCAGTTACTCGTCATTACCCGGGGAGCTGTTTTTT	CASSYSSLPGELFF
TRBV30	many	NA	TRBJ1-2	TGTGCCTGGAAGATACCGACAGTCAACTATGGCTACACCTTC	CAWKIPTVNYGYTF
TRBV18	few	TRBD1	TRBJ1-6	TGTGCCAGCTCACCTTCCGGACAGGGGACTAATTCACCCCTCCACTTT	CASSPSGQGTNSPLHF
TRBV10-3	few	TRBD2	TRBJ2-5	TGTGCCATCAGGAGCGGAGCGGGGGGGACCCAAGAGACCCAGTACTTC	CAIRSGAGGTQETQYF
TRBV28	many	TRBD1	TRBJ1-2	TGTGCCAGCAGGGCAGGGGGCGCAAGCTATGGCTACACCTTC	CASRAGGASYGYTF
TRBV3-1	many	NA	TRBJ1-1	TGTGCCAGCAGCCAAGGGGGCGGACGGCAAGCTTTCTTT	CASSQGGGRQAFF